This T cell receptor beta chain was documented in a study of cytomegalovirus exposure and HLA in healthy donors. V was pared by 0 bases and J by 6 bases, with 6 bases between. This CDR3 spans 12 amino acids. Germline loops: CDR1 GTSNPN, CDR2 SVGIG (reference sequence). The PCR used 60 Vbeta and 13 Jbeta primers. Generated by immunoSEQ multiplex PCR, the TCRdb table keeps only in-frame clones and is missing some. The sample shows 70,000 to 90,000 clones, more than 60% of them seen only once. This clonotype was obtained from a man aged 35-49 years in good health and CMV-seronegative. The sample was PBMCs. The chain combines TRBV30 with TRBJ1-5, with D unresolved. The DNA of the CDR3 is TGTGCCTGGAGTGTCGGGAGTCAGCCCCAGCATTTT. This translates into CAWSVGSQPQHF.